This TCR beta chain was recorded in a study of CD8 T cells in ankylosing spondylitis. Study results and limitations: Earlier authors reported some of these motif variants in reactive arthritis synovial fluid and blood.

The CDR3 is made up of 16 amino acids. With 4 bases clipped from V and 6 bases from J, the junction kept 13 bases outside the gene matches. Germline V CDR1 and CDR2: ENHRY, SYGVKD. Quantitative 5'-RACE was performed with molecular barcodes, and it yielded the TCR beta libraries. TCRdb re-derived calls from the 5' RACE reads in MiXCR, one entry per CDR3 protein. The data show over 150,000 distinct CDR3 sequences, 9.5% to 15% seen once. This clonotype was counted only a few times. Antigen: not known. The chain couples TRBV10-3 to TRBJ1-2; TRBD1 agrees at 8 bases. The sequenced sample was blood, either unsorted or a sorted T cell fraction (not recorded which). The clonotype was recovered from a male donor with ankylosing spondylitis or in good health (not recorded which). Written as DNA, the CDR3 is TGTGCCATCAGTGTAGCAGAGACAGGGGACTTCGATGGCTACACCTTC. Residues: CAISVAETGDFDGYTF.